These 32 T cell receptor beta chains were sequenced from one sample in a study of blood T cell repertoires in COVID-19. Sequencing used immunoSEQ multiplex PCR; TCRdb keeps in-frame clones, though not all of them. Of 15,000 to 17,000 clones listed, 76% were seen once; the top ten hold roughly 31%. The specimen sequenced was peripheral blood. The origin of the receptors is a man between 65 and 79 years old with active or convalescent COVID-19.

This clone was detected once. CDR3 protein: CATSTSGSEQYF. CDR3 bases: TGTGCCACCAGCACTAGCGGGAGCGAACAGTACTTC. This rearrangement joins TRBV15 to TRBJ2-7; TRBD2 aligns across 10 bases. Unmatched junction bases numbered 4, after V lost 4 bases and J lost 10 bases. From germline, CDR1 is LNHNV and CDR2 YYDKDF (reference sequence). CDR3 length: 12 residues.

The rearrangement links TRBV5-1 to TRBJ1-6; D is undetermined. This CDR3 comprises 15 residues. CDR1 and CDR2 from the germline V gene are SGHRS and YFSETQ. V was clipped by 4 bases and J by 10 bases, with 18 bases between them. The CDR3, as DNA: TGCGCCAGCAGCGGTGACGGGAAGGGAGGGTCACCCCTCCACTTT. This encodes CASSGDGKGGSPLHF.

This chain connects TRBV19 to TRBJ2-1; possible D gene TRBD2, 7 bases. V dropped 0 bases and J dropped 4 bases, with 16 bases sitting between them. CDR1 is LNHDA and CDR2 is SQIVND in the germline V gene (reference sequence). This CDR3 is 17 amino acids long. The CDR3 sequence is CASSIDQGRGPYNEQFF. CDR3 bases: TGTGCCAGTAGTATAGATCAAGGGCGGGGGCCGTACAATGAGCAGTTCTTC.

V usage is TRBV28 and J usage is TRBJ1-1; the D gene is possibly TRBD1 (6 bases). CDR1 is MDHEN, CDR2 SYDVKM, per germline. V lost 8 bases, J lost 1 base, and 11 bases lay in between. The CDR3 consists of 13 residues. This CDR3 reads CASLSGQNTEAFF. The DNA of the CDR3 is TGTGCCAGCCTGTCGGGACAGAACACTGAAGCTTTCTTT.

The chain carries TRBV10-2 and TRBJ2-7; D is unclear. The germline gives CDR1 WSHSY, CDR2 SAAADI. V was shortened by 5 bases and J by 6 bases, with 14 bases between the two germline ends. CDR3 length: 13 amino acids. The CDR3 sequence is CASSPPQALEQYF. In DNA form, the CDR3 reads TGCGCCAGCAGTCCCCCTCAGGCACTCGAGCAGTACTTC.

This sequence joins TRBV9 and TRBJ2-1; 13 nucleotides line up with TRBD2. CDR3 length: 15 residues. J lost 9 bases, V lost 0 bases, and 3 bases had no gene match. Germline assignment: CDR1 SGDLS and CDR2 YYNGEE. This CDR3 reads CASSVDTSGRGEQFF. The CDR3 DNA sequence: TGTGCCAGCAGCGTAGATACTAGCGGGAGGGGTGAGCAGTTCTTC.

This clone was picked up one time. The rearrangement joins TRBV3-1 (or the pseudogene TRBV3-2) to TRBJ2-2, with D possibly TRBD2 on 5 matching bases. The CDR3 totals 16 residues. Deletions cut 4 bases from V and 3 bases from J, with 15 bases between. The germline V gene has CDR1 LGHDT and CDR2 YNNKEL (reference sequence). The CDR3 spells CASSRSQRTYTGELFF. For the CDR3, the DNA is TGTGCCAGCAGCCGATCCCAGCGGACCTACACCGGGGAGCTGTTTTTT.

The rearrangement uses TRBV5-5 and TRBJ2-7; 7 nucleotides match TRBD1. The ends lost 5 bases at V and 2 bases at J; junction bases unmatched: 7. The CDR3 extends over 14 amino acids. Germline lookup yields CDR1 SGHKS and CDR2 YYEKEE (reference sequence). In nucleotides, the CDR3 is TGTGCCAGCAGGGCTTTGGGACAGCCCTACGAGCAGTACTTC. It specifies CASRALGQPYEQYF.

The chain couples TRBV7-8 to TRBJ2-3, with 7 bases matching TRBD1. The CDR3 runs to 15 residues. The V gene's germline CDR1 is SGHVS and CDR2 FQNEAQ. The junction had 2 bases not matched to a gene; V was cut back by 0 bases and J by 2 bases. CDR3 protein: CASSLAGQATDTQYF. CDR3 bases: TGTGCCAGCAGCTTAGCCGGACAGGCCACAGATACGCAGTATTTT.

The J gene is TRBJ1-5, the V gene TRBV12-3 or TRBV12-4, with a weak D call TRBD1 (5 bases). The V end was cut by 7 bases, the J end by 6 bases, with 13 bases between. The CDR3 is 13 residues long. CDR3 in amino acids: CASNPGGGQPQHF. DNA for the CDR3: TGTGCCAGCAACCCGGGGGGGGGTCAGCCCCAGCATTTT.

This clone was detected only once. This chain links TRBV27 with TRBJ1-3, with 11 bases lining up with TRBD1. The CDR3 sequence is 16 residues long. In germline, CDR1 is MNHEY, CDR2 SMNVEV (reference sequence). V lost 6 bases, J lost 2 bases, and 6 bases stayed unmatched. The CDR3 bases are TGTGCCAGCAGAAGACCGGGACAGGGGGCTGGAAACACCATATATTTT. Residues: CASRRPGQGAGNTIYF.

The sample holds one count of this clone. The gene calls are TRBV28 and TRBJ2-3; 13 positions match TRBD2. The CDR3 is 15 amino acids. V trimming: 5 bases; J trimming: 4 bases; junction bases outside the gene matches: 3. Germline CDR1 is MDHEN and CDR2 is SYDVKM. For the CDR3, the DNA is TGTGCCAGCAGTCTACTAGCGGGAGGGGCAGATACGCAGTATTTT. It yields the protein CASSLLAGGADTQYF.

The chain is built from TRBV4-3 and TRBJ1-2, with D unresolved. CDR1 LGHNA and CDR2 YSLEER come from the germline V gene. CDR3 length: 16 amino acids. V lost 5 bases and J 4 bases, leaving 20 bases between the germline ends. The CDR3 nucleotides are TGCGCCAGCAGCGTAGAGGTCACATTAGGATTCTATGGCTACACCTTC. It yields the protein CASSVEVTLGFYGYTF.

The chain links TRBV7-8 to TRBJ1-1, with 8 bases aligning to TRBD1. With V trimmed by 5 bases and J by 8 bases, 4 bases remained unmatched. CDR1 and CDR2 (germline): SGHVS, FQNEAQ. This CDR3 spans 12 amino acids. CDR3 loop: CASSATGGEAFF. The CDR3 nucleotides are TGTGCCAGCAGCGCAACAGGGGGAGAAGCTTTCTTT. Supplemented by reference TRBV7-8 and TRBJ1-1, the full variable domain reads GAGVSQSPRYKVAKRGQDVALRCDPISGHVSLFWYQQALGQGPEFLTYFQNEAQLDKSGLPSDRFFAERPEGSVSTLKIQRTQQEDSAVYLCASSATGGEAFFGQGTRLTVV.

The CDR3 DNA sequence: TGTGCCAGCAGTCCGACAGGGTTCTATGGCTACACCTTC. Translation gives CASSPTGFYGYTF. The chain carries TRBV27 and TRBJ1-2, with 7 bases aligning to TRBD1. CDR3 length: 13 residues. After removal of 5 bases from V and 4 bases from J, the junction contained 4 bases not matched to a gene. Germline values: CDR1 MNHEY, CDR2 SMNVEV (reference sequence).

Notes on this clone: Distinct nucleotide sequences in the sample also encode this CDR3. The V and J genes are TRBV19 and TRBJ1-4, with D perhaps TRBD1 (6 bases). Trimming removed 6 bases at V and 3 bases at J, with 14 bases between. This CDR3 is 15 amino acids long. Germline values: CDR1 LNHDA, CDR2 SQIVND (reference sequence). CDR3 DNA sequence: TGTGCCAGTAGATCAGGGGCTATGGCTAATGAAAAACTGTTTTTT. It specifies CASRSGAMANEKLFF.

The genes are TRBV6-1 and TRBJ2-1; TRBD2 matches at 16 bases. Unmatched junction bases numbered 11, after V lost 2 bases and J lost 10 bases. The CDR3 length is 18 residues. In germline, CDR1 is MNHNS, CDR2 SASEGT. CDR3 sequence: CASSEMYQGLAGGSEQFF. The DNA of the CDR3 is TGTGCCAGCAGTGAAATGTATCAGGGACTAGCGGGAGGGAGCGAGCAGTTCTTC.

The chain employs TRBV5-1 and TRBJ2-3; 7 bases agree with TRBD2. The J segment lost 3 bases and the V segment lost 3 bases, leaving 7 bases of the junction unmatched. The CDR3 loop spans 15 amino acids. Germline lookup yields CDR1 SGHRS and CDR2 YFSETQ. The CDR3 protein is CASSSRARGTDTQYF. For the CDR3, the DNA is TGCGCCAGCAGCTCGCGGGCGCGGGGGACAGATACGCAGTATTTT.

The chain recombines TRBV28 with TRBJ2-2; D gene unclear. Germline lookup yields CDR1 MDHEN and CDR2 SYDVKM. The V and J ends lost 5 bases and 1 base respectively, with 8 bases between them. CDR3 length: 14 amino acids. The CDR3 spells CASSPGWNTGELFF. Written as DNA, the CDR3 is TGTGCCAGCAGTCCCGGGTGGAACACCGGGGAGCTGTTTTTT.

This chain links TRBV7-8 with TRBJ1-2; no clear D gene. Germline V gene sequence: CDR1 SGHVS, CDR2 FQNEAQ. The CDR3 runs to 12 residues. V lost 5 bases, J lost 7 bases, and 11 bases lay in between. The CDR3 here is CASSPRSSGYTF. The CDR3 DNA reads as TGTGCCAGCAGCCCTAGGAGTTCTGGCTACACCTTC.

V usage is TRBV7-2 and J usage is TRBJ2-2; D is ambiguous. The CDR3 is made up of 12 amino acids. V lost 2 bases, J lost 6 bases, and 4 bases lay in between. Germline values: CDR1 SGHTA, CDR2 FQGNSA. The CDR3 DNA reads TGTGCCAGCAGCTTACTAGCCGGGGAGCTGTTTTTT. Translated, it gives CASSLLAGELFF.

V and J are TRBV6-5 and TRBJ1-2; 9 nucleotides align to TRBD1. The germline CDR1 and CDR2 sequences are MNHEY and SVGAGI. Trimming cost V 6 bases and J 6 bases; bases outside gene matches: 8. The CDR3 has 14 amino acids. The CDR3 protein is CASRKQGARDGYTF. In DNA form, the CDR3 reads TGTGCCAGCAGGAAACAGGGGGCCCGCGATGGCTACACCTTC.

The chain uses TRBV11-2 and TRBJ1-5; weak D call: TRBD1 (5 bases). Germline lookup yields CDR1 SGHAT and CDR2 FQNNGV. The CDR3 extends over 13 amino acids. The V end was cut by 5 bases, the J end by 6 bases, with 11 bases between. The CDR3 nucleotides read TGTGCCAGCAGCCTGACAGTGGGTCAGCCCCAGCATTTT. This sequence encodes CASSLTVGQPQHF.

The chain employs TRBV19 and TRBJ2-1, with D perhaps matching TRBD2 (7 bases). The CDR3 runs 17 residues. Per the germline V gene, CDR1 is LNHDA and CDR2 is SQIVND (reference sequence). Trimming cost V 2 bases and J 8 bases, with 22 bases left between them. This CDR3 is CASSISHPPRGGDEQFF. The CDR3 nucleotides are TGTGCCAGTAGTATATCCCACCCCCCCAGGGGAGGGGATGAGCAGTTCTTC.

The chain couples TRBV5-1 to TRBJ1-2; D ambiguous. CDR1 and CDR2 (germline): SGHRS, YFSETQ. This CDR3 region has 12 residues. Trimming shortened V by 4 bases and J by 6 bases, and 10 bases separated the two germline ends. CDR3 bases: TGCGCCAGCAGCGCCACAGCAGATGGCTACACCTTC. As protein: CASSATADGYTF.

This chain connects TRBV7-2 to TRBJ2-5, with D possibly matching TRBD1 (6 bases). V lost 3 bases to trimming and J lost 5 bases, with 19 bases between them. Germline V CDR1 and CDR2: SGHTA, FQGNSA. This CDR3 comprises 16 residues. CDR3 amino acids: CASSLVTSQGRETQYF. CDR3 DNA sequence: TGTGCCAGCAGCTTGGTTACCTCACAGGGACGCGAGACCCAGTACTTC.

The chain uses TRBV27 and TRBJ1-2, with a possible D match to TRBD1 (5 bases). The CDR3 totals 14 residues. The ends were cut back, 6 bases at V and 8 bases at J, with 19 bases in the middle. The germline V gene has CDR1 MNHEY and CDR2 SMNVEV (reference sequence). The CDR3 loop is CASSPRQTSEGYTF. CDR3 nucleotides: TGTGCCAGCAGCCCCCGACAGACCTCCGAAGGCTACACCTTC.

The chain links TRBV11-3 to TRBJ2-1; TRBD2 might be the D (6 bases). The CDR3 is 13 residues long. CDR1 and CDR2 (germline): SGHNT, YENEEA. Trimming removed 0 bases at V and 10 bases at J, with 10 bases between. Here the CDR3 reads CASSLDWGDEQFF. The CDR3, as DNA: TGTGCCAGCAGCTTAGATTGGGGGGACGAGCAGTTCTTC.

V is TRBV5-8 and J is TRBJ2-1; possible D gene TRBD1, 6 bases. V was shortened by 1 base and J by 7 bases, with 15 bases between the two germline ends. Germline V gene lookup returns CDR1 SGHTS and CDR2 YDEGEE. The CDR3 contains 15 residues. The chain's CDR3 is CASSLPNQGYNEQFF. The CDR3 bases are TGTGCCAGCAGCTTGCCGAACCAGGGGTATAATGAGCAGTTCTTC.

The rearrangement uses TRBV30 and TRBJ1-2; D possibly corresponds to TRBD1 (5 bases). Germline CDR1 is GTSNPN and CDR2 is SVGIG (reference sequence). Trimming took off 2 bases at V and 5 bases at J, with 12 bases between the two ends. The CDR3 runs 13 residues. The CDR3 sequence is CAWSSGLDYGYTF. The CDR3 coding sequence is TGTGCCTGGAGTTCGGGACTCGATTATGGCTACACCTTC.

The chain has TRBV27 and TRBJ1-2; D unclear. With 8 bases removed from V and 6 bases from J, the gap between germline ends came to 7 bases. CDR1 and CDR2 from the germline V gene are MNHEY and SMNVEV (reference sequence). The CDR3 loop spans 10 amino acids. The CDR3, as DNA: TGTGCCAGCCCCGAGAATGGCTACACCTTC. This translates into CASPENGYTF.

The chain links TRBV11-2 to TRBJ2-5; 7 bases map to TRBD2. V lost 5 bases and J lost 2; bases outside the gene matches: 14. This CDR3 has 17 amino acids. Germline-derived CDR1 and CDR2 are SGHAT and FQNNGV. The CDR3 protein is CASSPGGLWGSQETQYF. DNA of the CDR3: TGTGCCAGCAGCCCGGGGGGTCTGTGGGGGTCACAAGAGACCCAGTACTTC.